The 16 T cell receptor beta chains below were found in one sample sequenced in a study of technical replicates of blood from several donors. TCRdb's table, derived via immunoSEQ multiplex PCR, lists solely in-frame clones and lacks some. The sample consists of roughly 90,000 clones, 90% to 96% of them appearing once. Sample: T cells isolated from PBMCs. These receptors all stem from a human donor in good health.

V and J are TRBV5-4 and TRBJ2-2; D possibly corresponds to TRBD2 (5 bases). V shed 3 bases and J shed 3 bases, with 12 bases lying between them. The CDR3 runs to 15 residues. Germline values: CDR1 SGHNT, CDR2 YYREEE (reference sequence). CDR3 DNA: TGTGCCAGCAGCTATCTAGCCCCGGACACCGGGGAGCTGTTTTTT. It translates to CASSYLAPDTGELFF.

V and J are TRBV9 and TRBJ2-1; D gene unclear. The germline V and J ends were trimmed by 4 bases and 9 bases, with 14 bases remaining between them. The germline CDR1 and CDR2 sequences are SGDLS and YYNGEE. The CDR3 is 13 amino acids. The CDR3 loop is CASSPLGPTEQFF. For the CDR3, the DNA is TGTGCCAGCAGCCCCCTGGGCCCGACTGAGCAGTTCTTC. Full variable domain (outside the CDR3, taken from reference TRBV9 and TRBJ2-1): DSGVTQTPKHLITATGQRVTLRCSPRSGDLSVYWYQQSLDQGLQFLIQYYNGEERAKGNILERFSAQQFPDLHSELNLSSLELGDSALYFCASSPLGPTEQFFGPGTRLTVL.

The chain recombines TRBV28 with TRBJ2-3; 9 bases match TRBD2. V was clipped by 4 bases and J by 0 bases; unmatched bases: 11. Germline V gene lookup returns CDR1 MDHEN and CDR2 SYDVKM. The CDR3 contains 18 residues. The CDR3 loop is CASSYEIRAGGSTDTQYF. The CDR3 DNA reads as TGTGCCAGCAGTTACGAGATACGAGCGGGAGGAAGCACAGATACGCAGTATTTT.

This clone appeared a single time. The J gene is TRBJ2-1, the V gene TRBV7-8; TRBD2 matches at 7 bases. Germline V gives CDR1 SGHVS, CDR2 FQNEAQ. V was pared by 2 bases and J by 4 bases, with 5 bases of the junction left unmatched. The CDR3 length is 15 residues. In DNA, the CDR3 is TGTGCCAGCAGCTTACGGGAGGACCCATACAATGAGCAGTTCTTC. It is translated as CASSLREDPYNEQFF.

This clone has only one observation. The chain joins TRBV7-9 to TRBJ1-2; 8 nucleotides align to TRBD1. The V gene end was trimmed by 8 bases and the J gene end by 6 bases; junction bases not matched to a gene: 14. This CDR3 is built from 15 residues. CDR1 and CDR2 from the germline V gene are SEHNR and FQNEAQ (reference sequence). The CDR3 DNA reads as TGTGCCAGCTTTTCGAGTGACAGGGGAATCGATGGCTACACCTTC. Translation gives CASFSSDRGIDGYTF.

The chain links TRBV28 to TRBJ1-3; D gene unclear. Trimming took 7 bases from V and 3 from J, leaving 10 bases between them. Germline CDR1 and CDR2: MDHEN and SYDVKM. This CDR3 spans 13 amino acids. CDR3 in amino acids: CASTAGYGNTIYF. In DNA form, the CDR3 reads TGTGCCAGCACCGCGGGGTATGGAAACACCATATATTTT.

The gene calls are TRBV19 and TRBJ2-7; D is undetermined. V lost 2 bases and J lost 3, with 11 bases in between. Germline assignment: CDR1 LNHDA and CDR2 SQIVND (reference sequence). CDR3 length: 14 residues. The CDR3 region has the DNA TGTGCCAGTAGTATATTTGGTCTAAGCTACGAGCAGTACTTC. Translated, it gives CASSIFGLSYEQYF.

This sequence joins TRBV30 and TRBJ2-1, with TRBD2 matching 7 bases. Looked up from germline, CDR1 is GTSNPN and CDR2 is SVGIG (reference sequence). The CDR3 consists of 14 residues. J was trimmed by 3 bases and V by 2 bases; bases with no gene match: 4. This CDR3 reads CAWSFGGSYNEQFF. The DNA for the CDR3 is TGTGCCTGGAGTTTCGGCGGGAGCTACAATGAGCAGTTCTTC.

The V gene is TRBV14, the J gene TRBJ2-7, with D perhaps matching TRBD1 (5 bases). The CDR3 runs to 16 residues. The germline CDR1 and CDR2 sequences are SGHDN and FVKESK. Trimming pared 0 bases from V and 1 base from J, leaving 13 bases between. In DNA form, the CDR3 reads TGTGCCAGCAGCCAAGATCAGGGTGCGAGGTCCTACGAGCAGTACTTC. This codes for CASSQDQGARSYEQYF.

The chain employs TRBV19 and TRBJ2-1, with 8 bases lining up with TRBD2. J was trimmed by 2 bases and V by 6 bases; bases with no gene match: 0. Germline lookup yields CDR1 LNHDA and CDR2 SQIVND (reference sequence). The CDR3 is 13 amino acids. In DNA, the CDR3 is TGTGCCAGTAGACTAGCGGCCTACAATGAGCAGTTCTTC. Translating gives CASRLAAYNEQFF.

The V and J genes are TRBV4-3 and TRBJ2-1; a possible D gene is TRBD2 (5 bases). The V end lost 1 base, the J end lost 1 base, and 11 bases lay between the germline ends. The CDR3 covers 16 residues. The V gene's germline CDR1 is LGHNA and CDR2 YSLEER. The CDR3 DNA reads TGCGCCAGCAGCCAAGGTATCCAGCGGTCCTACAATGAGCAGTTCTTC. It codes for CASSQGIQRSYNEQFF.

The V call is TRBV20-1, the J call TRBJ2-1, with 7 bases aligning to TRBD1. The germline CDR1 and CDR2 sequences are DFQATT and SNEGSKA (reference sequence). Losses at the gene ends were 5 bases for V and 9 bases for J; bases not matched to a gene: 4. The CDR3 consists of 11 residues. CDR3 amino acids: CSAGTDGEQFF. As DNA, the CDR3 is TGCAGTGCTGGGACAGACGGTGAGCAGTTCTTC.

The chain employs TRBV11-3 and TRBJ2-7; a weak D match, TRBD2 (6 bases). Trimming removed 3 bases from V and 5 bases from J, with 14 bases in between. Per germline, CDR1 SGHNT and CDR2 YENEEA. There are 14 residues in the CDR3. CDR3 in amino acids: CASSLDSGRDEQYF. Here the CDR3 DNA reads TGTGCCAGCAGCTTGGATAGCGGAAGGGACGAGCAGTACTTC.

This rearrangement joins TRBV4-3 to TRBJ1-1; TRBD1 aligns across 11 bases. Trimming at V came to 3 bases and at J to 5 bases, leaving 2 bases not matched to a gene. This CDR3 is built from 14 residues. The germline V gene encodes CDR1 LGHNA and CDR2 YSLEER. DNA for the CDR3: TGCGCCAGCAGCCAGGACAGGGGGCGGACTGAAGCTTTCTTT. Amino acid sequence: CASSQDRGRTEAFF.

The V call is TRBV12-5, the J call TRBJ1-4, with TRBD1 as a possible D gene (6 bases). Trimming removed 10 bases from V and 5 bases from J, with 11 bases in between. Germline CDR1 and CDR2: LGHNT and FRNRAP. The CDR3 has 12 residues. The DNA for the CDR3 is TGTGCTACCGGGACACGAAATGAAAAACTGTTTTTT. Translating it yields CATGTRNEKLFF.

The chain joins TRBV2 to TRBJ2-1, with 7 bases lining up with TRBD1. V trimming: 7 bases; J trimming: 7 bases; junction bases outside the gene matches: 10. Germline CDR1 and CDR2: SNHLY and FYNNEI. This CDR3 has 14 residues. CDR3 loop: CASIPKQGRNEQFF. The CDR3 DNA reads TGTGCCAGCATCCCGAAACAGGGGCGGAATGAGCAGTTCTTC.